This is a list of T cell receptor beta chains from one sample in a study of human T cells and chemical hapten exposure. MiXCR, run by TCRdb on the RACE reads, gives a single entry per CDR3 protein. This sample has 300,000 to 400,000 distinct CDR3 sequences, with around 5.5% found just once. This specimen consisted of whole blood, obtained in connection with sensitization to the hapten diphenylcyclopropenone (DPC). Receptors originate from a woman aged 45-65 years with alopecia areata. Some clones in this sample may be carry-over from other donors' samples. CDR3s include the opening cysteine and the closing phenylalanine or tryptophan. A D gene is named only where the DNA matches it firmly. Expanded clones are given a class, and other clones once, few, many or no size at all.

D: .
V: TRBV20-1
size: .
J: TRBJ1-2
DNA: TGCAGTGCTAGAGTTGGGGATTATGGCTACACCTTC
CDR3: CSARVGDYGYTF

D: .
V: TRBV27
size: many
J: TRBJ2-2
DNA: TGTGCCAGCAGTTTATCCACCGGGCCAACCACCGGGGAGCTGTTTTTT
CDR3: CASSLSTGPTTGELFF

D: .
V: TRBV28
size: many
J: TRBJ2-1
DNA: TGTGCCAGCAGTCGTTTCATAAGTGGGATTGGGTCCTACAATGAGCAGTTCTTC
CDR3: CASSRFISGIGSYNEQFF

D: TRBD1
V: TRBV12-3/TRBV12-4
size: few
J: TRBJ1-1
DNA: TGTGCCAGCACCCCAGGGGGCGCGAACACTGAAGCTTTCTTT
CDR3: CASTPGGANTEAFF

D: .
V: TRBV28
size: many
J: TRBJ2-5
DNA: TGTGCCAGCAGTTTACAGGGACTCAGCCAGTACTTC
CDR3: CASSLQGLSQYF

D: .
V: TRBV12-3/TRBV12-4
size: many
J: TRBJ1-3
DNA: TGTGCCAGCAGTTTAGCGCTGGGATTCTCTGGAAACACCATATATTTT
CDR3: CASSLALGFSGNTIYF

D: .
V: TRBV4-3
size: many
J: TRBJ1-3
DNA: TGCGCCAGCAGCCAAGATATCTGGCAGGGTCGAAACACCATATATTTT
CDR3: CASSQDIWQGRNTIYF

D: TRBD1
V: TRBV14
size: few
J: TRBJ2-3
DNA: TGTGCCAGCAGCCAAGCAGGGGGCCCCACCGATACGCAGTATTTT
CDR3: CASSQAGGPTDTQYF

D: TRBD2
V: TRBV29-1
size: many
J: TRBJ2-5
DNA: TGCAGCGTTGACGAGGCGGGGGGGAAGACCCAGTACTTC
CDR3: CSVDEAGGKTQYF

D: .
V: TRBV24-1
size: .
J: TRBJ2-3
DNA: TGTGCCACCAGTGAGGACGGCACAGATACGCAGTATTTT
CDR3: CATSEDGTDTQYF

D: .
V: TRBV20-1
size: many
J: TRBJ1-2
DNA: TGCAGTGCCAGTGGGGGGCGATCCTATGGCTACACCTTC
CDR3: CSASGGRSYGYTF

D: TRBD1
V: TRBV4-3
size: many
J: TRBJ2-3
DNA: TGCGCCAGCAGCCAAGGTAGCAGGGGGCCAGATACGCAGTATTTT
CDR3: CASSQGSRGPDTQYF

D: TRBD1
V: TRBV6-5
size: .
J: TRBJ1-1
DNA: TGTGCCAGCAGTTACTCCCCAGGGGGGCTCAACACTGAAGCTTTCTTT
CDR3: CASSYSPGGLNTEAFF

D: .
V: TRBV29-1
size: .
J: TRBJ1-2
DNA: TGCAGCGTTGAAGACGCAGGGGAATATGGCTACACCTTC
CDR3: CSVEDAGEYGYTF

D: .
V: TRBV23-1
size: .
J: TRBJ2-1
DNA: TGCGCCAGCAGTCGCAGGCGCAGGAGCCTCTCCTACAATGAGCAGTTCTTC
CDR3: CASSRRRRSLSYNEQFF

D: TRBD1
V: TRBV7-9
size: many
J: TRBJ2-7
DNA: TGTGCCAGCAGCCCCAGGACAGGGAGCGTCTACGAGCAGTACTTC
CDR3: CASSPRTGSVYEQYF

D: .
V: TRBV9
size: .
J: TRBJ2-5
DNA: TGTGCCAGCAGCGCGCGGGACGGCAGGGAGACCCAGTACTTC
CDR3: CASSARDGRETQYF

D: TRBD1
V: TRBV12-3/TRBV12-4
size: few
J: TRBJ1-2
DNA: TGTGCCAGCGGATTGAGGGGGCAACAGCTCTATGGCTACACCTTC
CDR3: CASGLRGQQLYGYTF

D: .
V: TRBV20-1
size: .
J: TRBJ1-2
DNA: TGCAGTGCTAGGGGGAGCCTTAACTATGGCTACACCTTC
CDR3: CSARGSLNYGYTF

D: TRBD2
V: TRBV20-1
size: many
J: TRBJ2-1
DNA: TGCAGTGCTAGAACTAGCGGGAGGTTCGATGAGCAGTTCTTC
CDR3: CSARTSGRFDEQFF

D: .
V: TRBV28
size: many
J: TRBJ1-2
DNA: TGTGCCAGCAGTTTAGATATTCGAGGGCTTGGGACTGGCTACACCTTC
CDR3: CASSLDIRGLGTGYTF

D: TRBD2
V: TRBV20-1
size: few
J: TRBJ2-1
DNA: TGCAGTGCTTTAGCCGGGACTAGCGGGAGAAATGAGCAGTTCTTC
CDR3: CSALAGTSGRNEQFF